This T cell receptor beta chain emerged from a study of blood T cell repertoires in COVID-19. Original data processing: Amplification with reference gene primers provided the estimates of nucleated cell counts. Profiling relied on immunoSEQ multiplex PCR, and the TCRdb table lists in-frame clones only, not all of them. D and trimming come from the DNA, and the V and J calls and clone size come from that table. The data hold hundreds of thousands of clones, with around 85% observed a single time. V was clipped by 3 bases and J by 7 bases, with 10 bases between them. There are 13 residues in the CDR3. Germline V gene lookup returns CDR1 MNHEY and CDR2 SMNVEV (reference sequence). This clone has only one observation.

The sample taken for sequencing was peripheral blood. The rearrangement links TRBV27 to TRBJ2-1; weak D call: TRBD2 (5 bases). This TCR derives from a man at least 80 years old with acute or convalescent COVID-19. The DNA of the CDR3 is TGTGCCAGCAGTTTGAGGGCCGGTAATGAGCAGTTCTTC. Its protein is CASSLRAGNEQFF.